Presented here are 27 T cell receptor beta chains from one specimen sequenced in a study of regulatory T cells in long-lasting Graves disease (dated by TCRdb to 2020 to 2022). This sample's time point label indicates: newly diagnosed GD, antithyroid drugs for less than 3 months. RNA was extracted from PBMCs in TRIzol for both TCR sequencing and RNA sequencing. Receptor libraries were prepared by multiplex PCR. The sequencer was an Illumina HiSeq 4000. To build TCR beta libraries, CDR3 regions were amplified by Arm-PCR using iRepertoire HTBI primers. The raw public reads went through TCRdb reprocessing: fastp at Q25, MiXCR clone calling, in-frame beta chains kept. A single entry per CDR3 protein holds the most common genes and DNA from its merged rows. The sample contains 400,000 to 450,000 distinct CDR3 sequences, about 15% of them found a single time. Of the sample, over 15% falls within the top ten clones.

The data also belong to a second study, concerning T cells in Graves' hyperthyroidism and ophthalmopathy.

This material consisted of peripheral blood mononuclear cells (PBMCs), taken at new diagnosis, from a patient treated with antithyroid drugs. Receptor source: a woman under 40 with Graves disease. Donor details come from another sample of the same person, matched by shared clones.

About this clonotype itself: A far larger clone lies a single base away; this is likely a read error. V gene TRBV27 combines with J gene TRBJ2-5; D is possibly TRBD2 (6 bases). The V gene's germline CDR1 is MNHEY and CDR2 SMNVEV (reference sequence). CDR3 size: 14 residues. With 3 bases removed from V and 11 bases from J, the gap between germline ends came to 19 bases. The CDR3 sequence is CASSFGAGRTGQYF. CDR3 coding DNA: TGTGCCAGCAGTTTCGGAGCGGGTCGAACGGGGCAGTACTTC.

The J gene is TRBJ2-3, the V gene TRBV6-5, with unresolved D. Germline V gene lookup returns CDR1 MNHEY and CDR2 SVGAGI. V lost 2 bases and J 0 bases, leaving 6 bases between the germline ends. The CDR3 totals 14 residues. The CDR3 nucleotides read TGTGCCAGCAGTTACAGGGCTAGCACAGATACGCAGTATTTT. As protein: CASSYRASTDTQYF.

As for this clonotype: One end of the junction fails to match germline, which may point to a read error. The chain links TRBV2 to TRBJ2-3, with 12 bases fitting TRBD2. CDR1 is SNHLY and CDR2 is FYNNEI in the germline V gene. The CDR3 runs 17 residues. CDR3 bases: TGTGCCAGCAGTCCTACTAGCGGGAGGAAAAGCACAGATGCGCAGTATTTT. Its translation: CASSPTSGRKSTDAQYF.

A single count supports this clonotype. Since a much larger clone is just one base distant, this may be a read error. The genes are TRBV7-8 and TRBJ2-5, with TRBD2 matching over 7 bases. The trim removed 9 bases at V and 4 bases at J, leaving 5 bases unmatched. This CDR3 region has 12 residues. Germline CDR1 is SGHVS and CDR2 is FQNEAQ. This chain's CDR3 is CARGPSGETQYF. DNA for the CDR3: TGTGCCAGAGGTCCTAGCGGAGAGACCCAGTACTTC.

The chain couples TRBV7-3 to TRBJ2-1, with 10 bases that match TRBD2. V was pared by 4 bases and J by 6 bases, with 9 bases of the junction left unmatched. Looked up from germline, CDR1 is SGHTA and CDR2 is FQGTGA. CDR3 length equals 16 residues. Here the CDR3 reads CASSSPGLARSNEQFF. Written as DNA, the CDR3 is TGTGCCAGCAGCTCCCCGGGACTAGCGCGATCCAATGAGCAGTTCTTC. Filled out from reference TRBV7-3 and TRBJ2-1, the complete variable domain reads GAGVSQTPSNKVTEKGKYVELRCDPISGHTALYWYRQSLGQGPEFLIYFQGTGAADDSGLPNDRFFAVRPEGSVSTLKIQRTERGDSAVYLCASSSPGLARSNEQFFGPGTRLTVL.

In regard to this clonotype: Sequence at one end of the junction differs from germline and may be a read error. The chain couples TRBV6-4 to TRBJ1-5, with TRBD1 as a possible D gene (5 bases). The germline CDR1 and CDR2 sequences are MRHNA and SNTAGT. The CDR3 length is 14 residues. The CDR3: CAGSAQGGLQPQHF. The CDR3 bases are TGTGCCGGCAGTGCTCAGGGAGGTTTGCAGCCCCAGCATTTT.

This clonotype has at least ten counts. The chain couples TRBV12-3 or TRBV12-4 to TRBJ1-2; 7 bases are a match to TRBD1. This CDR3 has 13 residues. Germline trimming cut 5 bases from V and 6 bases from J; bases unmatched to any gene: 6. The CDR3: CASSPFRGDGYTF. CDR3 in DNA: TGTGCCAGCAGTCCTTTCAGGGGGGATGGCTACACCTTC.

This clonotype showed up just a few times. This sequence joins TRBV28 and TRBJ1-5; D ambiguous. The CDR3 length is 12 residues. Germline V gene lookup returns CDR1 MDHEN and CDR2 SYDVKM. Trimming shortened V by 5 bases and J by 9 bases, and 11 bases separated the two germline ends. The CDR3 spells CASSPVPGPQHF. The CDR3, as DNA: TGTGCCAGCAGTCCCGTCCCGGGGCCCCAGCATTTT.

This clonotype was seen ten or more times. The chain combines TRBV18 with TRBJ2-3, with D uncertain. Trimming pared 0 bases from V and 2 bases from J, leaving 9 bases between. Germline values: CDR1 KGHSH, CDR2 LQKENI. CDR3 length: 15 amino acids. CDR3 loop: CASSPPLRFTDTQYF. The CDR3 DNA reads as TGTGCCAGCTCACCACCTTTGCGGTTCACAGATACGCAGTATTTT.

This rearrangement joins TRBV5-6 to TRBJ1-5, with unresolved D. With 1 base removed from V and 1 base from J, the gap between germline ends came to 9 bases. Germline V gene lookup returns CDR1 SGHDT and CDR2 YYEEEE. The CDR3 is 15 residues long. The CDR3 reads CASSLLVDSNQPQHF. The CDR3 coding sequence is TGTGCCAGCAGCTTGTTGGTGGACAGCAATCAGCCCCAGCATTTT.

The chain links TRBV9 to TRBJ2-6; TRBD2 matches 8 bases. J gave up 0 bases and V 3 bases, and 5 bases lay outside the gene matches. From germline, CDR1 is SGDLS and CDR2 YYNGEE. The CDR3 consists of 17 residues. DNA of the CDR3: TGTGCCAGCAGCGCGGGGACTAGGAGCTCTGGGGCCAACGTCCTGACTTTC. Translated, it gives CASSAGTRSSGANVLTF.

CDR3 region: CASSPDRAKDTQYF. The CDR3 nucleotides read TGTGCCAGCAGTCCGGACAGGGCTAAGGATACGCAGTATTTT. J is TRBJ2-3 and V is TRBV7-3; 8 bases match TRBD1. V gave up 6 bases and J gave up 6 bases; unmatched junction bases: 8. This CDR3 has 14 residues. Germline V CDR1 and CDR2: SGHTA, FQGTGA.

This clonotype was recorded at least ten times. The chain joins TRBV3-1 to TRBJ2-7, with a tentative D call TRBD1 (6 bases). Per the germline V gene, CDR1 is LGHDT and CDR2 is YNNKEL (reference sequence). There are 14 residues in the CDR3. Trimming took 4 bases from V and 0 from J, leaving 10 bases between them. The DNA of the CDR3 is TGTGCCAGCAGCCGGGACATCCTCTCCTACGAGCAGTACTTC. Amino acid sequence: CASSRDILSYEQYF.

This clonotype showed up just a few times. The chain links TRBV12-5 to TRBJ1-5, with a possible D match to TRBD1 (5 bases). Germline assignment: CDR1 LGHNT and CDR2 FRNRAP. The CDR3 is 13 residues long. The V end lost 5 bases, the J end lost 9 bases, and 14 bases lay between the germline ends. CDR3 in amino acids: CASGRAGEPPQHF. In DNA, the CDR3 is TGTGCTAGTGGTCGAGCGGGGGAGCCGCCCCAGCATTTT.

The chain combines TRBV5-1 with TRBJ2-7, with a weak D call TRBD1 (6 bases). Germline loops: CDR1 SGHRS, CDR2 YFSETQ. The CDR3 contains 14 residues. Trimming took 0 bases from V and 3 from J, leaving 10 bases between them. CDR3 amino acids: CASSLDRAHYEQYF. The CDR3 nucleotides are TGCGCCAGCAGCTTGGACAGGGCCCACTACGAGCAGTACTTC.

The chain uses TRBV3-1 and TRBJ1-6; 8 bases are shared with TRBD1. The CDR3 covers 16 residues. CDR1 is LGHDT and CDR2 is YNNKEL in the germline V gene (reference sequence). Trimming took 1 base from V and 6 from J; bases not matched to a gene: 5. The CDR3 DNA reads TGTGCCAGCAGCCAAGGGACAGGGTTTTTTAATTCACCCCTCCACTTT. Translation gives CASSQGTGFFNSPLHF.

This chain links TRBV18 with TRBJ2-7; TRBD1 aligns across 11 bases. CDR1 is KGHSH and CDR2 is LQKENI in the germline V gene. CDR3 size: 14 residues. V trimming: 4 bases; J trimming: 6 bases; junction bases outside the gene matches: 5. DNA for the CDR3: TGTGCCAGCTCACGGACAGGGGGCTTGAGCGAGCAGTACTTC. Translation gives CASSRTGGLSEQYF.

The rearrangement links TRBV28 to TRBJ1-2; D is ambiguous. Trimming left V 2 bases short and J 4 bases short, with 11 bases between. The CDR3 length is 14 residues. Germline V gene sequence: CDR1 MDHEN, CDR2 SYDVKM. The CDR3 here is CASSLLSGAYGYTF. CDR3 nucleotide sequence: TGTGCCAGCAGTTTACTTTCAGGAGCCTATGGCTACACCTTC.

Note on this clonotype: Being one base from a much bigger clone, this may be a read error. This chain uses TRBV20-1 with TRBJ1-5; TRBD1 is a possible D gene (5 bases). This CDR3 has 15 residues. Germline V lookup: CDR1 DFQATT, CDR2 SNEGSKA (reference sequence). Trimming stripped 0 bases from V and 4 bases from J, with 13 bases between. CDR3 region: CSAREQDAENQPQHF. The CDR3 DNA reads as TGCAGTGCTAGAGAACAGGATGCCGAAAATCAGCCCCAGCATTTT.

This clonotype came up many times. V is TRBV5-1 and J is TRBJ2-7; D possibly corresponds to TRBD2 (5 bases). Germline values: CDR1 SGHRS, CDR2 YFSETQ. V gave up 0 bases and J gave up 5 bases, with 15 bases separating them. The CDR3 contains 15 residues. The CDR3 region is CASSLDRAAVDEQYF. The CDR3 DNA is TGCGCCAGCAGCTTGGATCGAGCGGCGGTTGACGAGCAGTACTTC.

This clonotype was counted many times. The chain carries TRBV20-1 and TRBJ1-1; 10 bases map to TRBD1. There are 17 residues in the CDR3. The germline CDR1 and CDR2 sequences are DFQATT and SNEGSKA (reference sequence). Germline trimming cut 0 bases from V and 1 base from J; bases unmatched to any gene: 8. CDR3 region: CSARDQDRGLGNTEAFF. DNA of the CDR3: TGCAGTGCTAGAGATCAGGACAGGGGGTTGGGGAACACTGAAGCTTTCTTT.

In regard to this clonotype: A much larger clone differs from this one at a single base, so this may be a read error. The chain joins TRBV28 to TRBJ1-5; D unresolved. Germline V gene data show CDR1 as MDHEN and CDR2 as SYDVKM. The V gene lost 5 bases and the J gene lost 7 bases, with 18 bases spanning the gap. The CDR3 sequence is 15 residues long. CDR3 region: CASSTAGISYQPQHF. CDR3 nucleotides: TGTGCCAGCAGTACCGCGGGCATAAGCTACCAGCCCCAGCATTTT.

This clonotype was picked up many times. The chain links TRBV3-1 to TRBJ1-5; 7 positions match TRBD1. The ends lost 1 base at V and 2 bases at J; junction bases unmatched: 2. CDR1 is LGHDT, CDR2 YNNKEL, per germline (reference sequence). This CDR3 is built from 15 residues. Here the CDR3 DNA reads TGTGCCAGCAGCCAAGGACAGGGAGGCAATCAGCCCCAGCATTTT. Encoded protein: CASSQGQGGNQPQHF. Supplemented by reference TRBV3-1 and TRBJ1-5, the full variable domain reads DTAVSQTPKYLVTQMGNDKSIKCEQNLGHDTMYWYKQDSKKFLKIMFSYNNKELIINETVPNRFSPKSPDKAHLNLHINSLELGDSAVYFCASSQGQGGNQPQHFGDGTRLSIL.

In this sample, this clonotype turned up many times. Here the CDR3 reads CASRTPSGLHEQYF. For the CDR3, the DNA is TGTGCCAGCAGAACTCCCTCCGGGCTCCACGAGCAGTACTTC. The chain has TRBV28 and TRBJ2-7, with D unclear. Germline V gene sequence: CDR1 MDHEN, CDR2 SYDVKM. The CDR3 is 14 residues long. V gave up 6 bases and J gave up 5 bases, with 17 bases separating them.

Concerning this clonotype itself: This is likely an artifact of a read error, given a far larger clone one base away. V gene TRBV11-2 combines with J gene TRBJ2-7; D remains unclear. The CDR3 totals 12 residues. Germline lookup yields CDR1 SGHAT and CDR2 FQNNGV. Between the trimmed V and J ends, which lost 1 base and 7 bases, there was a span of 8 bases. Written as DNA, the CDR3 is TGTGCCAGCAGCTTAGTGACTCCGGAGCAGTACTTC. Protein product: CASSLVTPEQYF.

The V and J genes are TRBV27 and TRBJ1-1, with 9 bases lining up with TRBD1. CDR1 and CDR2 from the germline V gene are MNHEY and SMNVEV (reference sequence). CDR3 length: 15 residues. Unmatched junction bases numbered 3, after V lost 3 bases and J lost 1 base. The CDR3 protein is CASSFSDRGNTEAFF. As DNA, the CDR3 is TGTGCCAGCAGTTTCTCGGACAGGGGGAACACTGAAGCTTTCTTT.

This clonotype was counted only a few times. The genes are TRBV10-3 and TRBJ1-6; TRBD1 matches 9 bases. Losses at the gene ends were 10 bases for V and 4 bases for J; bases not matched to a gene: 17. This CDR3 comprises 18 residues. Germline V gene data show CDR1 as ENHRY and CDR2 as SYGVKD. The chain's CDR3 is CASSWETGGTAYNSPLHF. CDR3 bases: TGTGCCAGCAGCTGGGAGACAGGGGGTACCGCTTATAATTCACCCCTCCACTTT.